This TCR beta chain was identified during a study of T cell repertoires in cytomegalovirus infection (dated by TCRdb to the late 2010s). In terms of the full investigation: Donor HLA type was relevant to the analysis, as public TCR beta signatures indicated carriage of CMV infection together with the matching HLA type.

V loses 0 bases of germline sequence and J loses 4 bases, and the interval between the two ends is 9 bases. The CDR3, from cysteine to phenylalanine, totals 14 residues. CDR3 DNA only is kept here, 42 bases in frame from base 1. Per the germline V gene, SGHVS is the CDR1 and FQNEAQ is the CDR2. This clonotype was picked up many times. Which antigen it targets is not known. Base qualities are not provided; no much larger clone lies one nucleotide away. Overall study results and their limits: The ex vivo response was dominated by HLA-C-restricted CMV-specific TCR beta clonotypes, and the single most frequent clonotype in two of eight donors was supplied by these HLA-C-restricted clonotypes. In both this cohort and an independent cohort of several hundred donors, the cumulative frequency of public TCR beta family members distinguished carriers of CMV infection plus the relevant HLA type.

TCRdb names Illumina HiSeq 1500 as the instrument used. TCRdb passed the public sequencing reads through fastp at Q25 and MiXCR, retaining productive beta sequences. Entries that share a CDR3 protein sequence are merged under the most common genes and DNA. Recorded for this sample are about 210,000 distinct CDR3 sequences; 6% to 8% of them occurred a single time. The ten largest clones take up roughly 6% of the sample. The sample comprised PBMCs. The clonotype was recovered from a human donor in good health (CMV status not recorded). Some clones in this sample may be carry-over from other donors' samples. The sequence is built from TRBV7-8 and TRBJ1-2, with the D gene not confidently named. The DNA sequence reads TGTGCCAGCAGCTTAGCAGACAACTCCTATGGCTACACCTTC. Translation gives CASSLADNSYGYTF.